This T cell receptor beta chain was obtained from a study of blood T cell repertoires in COVID-19. Study at large: Acute and convalescent COVID-19 samples came from the United States, Italy and Spain. The analysed material was cDNA or gDNA that came from T cells, B-cell-depleted T cells, or PBMCs.

In the source study's methods: Amplification with reference gene primers provided the estimates of nucleated cell counts. Clones were sequenced by immunoSEQ multiplex PCR, and TCRdb holds only the in-frame ones, with some missing. V, J and clone size are taken as reported in that table, and D and trimming were inferred from the DNA itself. The data contain 110,000 to 150,000 clones, about 84% of them singletons. The clonotype originates from a human donor in a cohort sampled during active COVID-19. The sample was peripheral blood.

The CDR3 nucleotides read TGTGCCAGCTCACCTGAGGGTCAGCCCCAGCATTTT. It yields the protein CASSPEGQPQHF. The chain combines TRBV18 with TRBJ1-5; no firm D call. V lost 3 bases and J lost 6, with 6 bases in between. This CDR3 has 12 amino acids. Germline V gene data show CDR1 as KGHSH and CDR2 as LQKENI.